This entry is about one TCR beta chain. Between the trimmed V and J ends, which lost 0 bases and 6 bases, there was a span of 18 bases. This CDR3 region has 16 residues. In germline, CDR1 is MGHRA, CDR2 YSYEKL. This sample was included in a study of OX40 agonist ivuxolimab in advanced cancers. Only in-frame clones appear in the TCRdb table, and some are missing; sequencing was by immunoSEQ multiplex PCR. The table lists tens of thousands of clones, more than 85% of them singletons. The TCR comes from an adult with an advanced solid tumor such as melanoma, head and neck, liver or kidney cancer. This chain connects TRBV4-1 to TRBJ2-7; D not resolved. This specimen was CD4+ or CD8+ T cells sorted from blood, taken in a trial of the OX40 agonist ivuxolimab. The CDR3 region is CASSQDLMVLEFEQYF. The DNA for the CDR3 is TGCGCCAGCAGCCAAGATTTGATGGTCCTTGAGTTCGAGCAGTACTTC.